The table lists the clone carrying this TCR beta chain with many counts. TCRdb re-derived calls from the 5' RACE reads in MiXCR, one entry per CDR3 protein. The sample has about 17,000 distinct CDR3 sequences, around 3.4% seen once. The CDR3 loop spans 14 amino acids. Trimming cost V 0 bases and J 6 bases, with 13 bases left between them. Germline-derived CDR1 and CDR2 are SGDLS and YYNGEE. There were approximately 1 million CD4+ or CD8+ T cells used in the sorted libraries. This sample was included in a study of neurological immune-mediated disorders. This clonotype was obtained from a woman aged 40 to 49 in good health. The chain links TRBV9 to TRBJ2-7; D not certain. The sample taken for sequencing was CD8+ T cells from blood. CDR3 protein: CASSVGTGVVEQYF. The CDR3 DNA reads TGTGCCAGCAGCGTAGGGACCGGAGTGGTCGAGCAGTACTTC.